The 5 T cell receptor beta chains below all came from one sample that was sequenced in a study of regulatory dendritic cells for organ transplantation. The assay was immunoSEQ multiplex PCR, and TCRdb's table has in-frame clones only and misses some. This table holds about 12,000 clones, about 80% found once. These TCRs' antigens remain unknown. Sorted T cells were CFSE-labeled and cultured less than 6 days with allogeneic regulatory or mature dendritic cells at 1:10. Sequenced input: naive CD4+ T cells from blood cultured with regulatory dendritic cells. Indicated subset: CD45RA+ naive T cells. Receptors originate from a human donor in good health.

CDR3 DNA: TGTGCCAGCTCACCACCTCTTACAGGGTACGAGCAGTACTTC. Translated: CASSPPLTGYEQYF. The rearrangement uses TRBV18 and TRBJ2-7, with D possibly TRBD1 on 6 matching bases. Germline V lookup: CDR1 KGHSH, CDR2 LQKENI. The CDR3 has 14 residues. V shed 0 bases and J shed 4 bases, with 10 bases lying between them.

CDR3 amino acids: CASSLAGGPLLEQFF. CDR3 nucleotides: TGTGCCAGCAGCTTAGCGGGGGGGCCCCTCCTTGAGCAGTTCTTC. The rearrangement uses TRBV7-8 and TRBJ2-1, with a possible D match to TRBD2 (7 bases). Trimming took 0 bases from V and 9 from J, leaving 15 bases between them. Per the germline V gene, CDR1 is SGHVS and CDR2 is FQNEAQ. This CDR3 contains 15 residues.

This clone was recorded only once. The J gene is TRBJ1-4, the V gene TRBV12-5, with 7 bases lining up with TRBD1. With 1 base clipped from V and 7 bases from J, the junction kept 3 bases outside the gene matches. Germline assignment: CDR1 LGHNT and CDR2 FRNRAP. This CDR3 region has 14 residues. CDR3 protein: CASGLAHRGEKLFF. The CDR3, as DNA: TGTGCTAGTGGTTTGGCCCACAGGGGTGAAAAACTGTTTTTT. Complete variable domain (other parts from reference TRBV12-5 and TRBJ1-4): DARVTQTPRHKVTEMGQEVTMRCQPILGHNTVFWYRQTMMQGLELLAYFRNRAPLDDSGMPKDRFSAEMPDATLATLKIQPSEPRDSAVYFCASGLAHRGEKLFFGSGTQLSVL.

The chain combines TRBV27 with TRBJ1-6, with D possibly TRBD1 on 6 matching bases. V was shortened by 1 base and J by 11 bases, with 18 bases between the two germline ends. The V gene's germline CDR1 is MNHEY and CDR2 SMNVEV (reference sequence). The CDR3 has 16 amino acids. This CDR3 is CASSLFRQDKQPPLHF. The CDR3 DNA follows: TGTGCCAGCAGTTTATTCCGACAGGACAAACAGCCACCCCTCCACTTT.

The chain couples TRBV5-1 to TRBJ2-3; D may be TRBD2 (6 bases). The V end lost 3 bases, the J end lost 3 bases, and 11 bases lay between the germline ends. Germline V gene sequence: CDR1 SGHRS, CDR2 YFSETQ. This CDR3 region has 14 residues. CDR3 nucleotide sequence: TGCGCCAGCAGCTGGCTTCGGGGGACAGATACGCAGTATTTT. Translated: CASSWLRGTDTQYF.